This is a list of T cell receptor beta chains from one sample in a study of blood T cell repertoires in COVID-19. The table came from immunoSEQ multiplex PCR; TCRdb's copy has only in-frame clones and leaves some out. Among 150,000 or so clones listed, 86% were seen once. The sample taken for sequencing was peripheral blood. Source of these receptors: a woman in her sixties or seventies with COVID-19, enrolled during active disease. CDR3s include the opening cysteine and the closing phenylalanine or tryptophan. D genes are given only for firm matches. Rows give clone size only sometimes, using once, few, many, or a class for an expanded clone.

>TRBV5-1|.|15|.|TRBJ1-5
CASSLDGASNQPQHF
TGCGCCAGCAGCTTGGATGGGGCCAGCAATCAGCCCCAGCATTTT
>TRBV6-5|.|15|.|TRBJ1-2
CASQNGAGTTYGYTF
TGTGCCAGCCAAAATGGTGCCGGGACAACCTATGGCTACACCTTC
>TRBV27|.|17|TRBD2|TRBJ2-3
CASSTALLAGVLDTQYF
TGTGCCAGCAGTACAGCCCTACTAGCGGGGGTTTTAGATACGCAGTATTTT
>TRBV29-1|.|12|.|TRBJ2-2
CSVVQGAGELFF
TGCAGCGTTGTACAGGGAGCCGGGGAGCTGTTTTTT
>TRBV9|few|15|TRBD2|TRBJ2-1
CASSVISGGYNEQFF
TGTGCCAGCAGCGTAATTAGCGGGGGTTACAATGAGCAGTTCTTC
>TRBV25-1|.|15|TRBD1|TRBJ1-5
CASSEWGTGNQPQHF
TGTGCCAGCAGTGAATGGGGGACAGGAAATCAGCCCCAGCATTTT
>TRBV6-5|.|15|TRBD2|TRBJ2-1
CASSWGSGGYNEQFF
TGTGCCAGCAGTTGGGGCAGCGGGGGCTACAATGAGCAGTTCTTC
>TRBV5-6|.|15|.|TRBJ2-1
CASSLGGQGYNEQFF
TGTGCCAGCAGCTTGGGGGGCCAGGGCTACAATGAGCAGTTCTTC
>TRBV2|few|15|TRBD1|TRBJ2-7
CASSSDRGGPYEQYF
TGTGCCAGCAGTTCGGACAGGGGCGGCCCCTACGAGCAGTACTTC
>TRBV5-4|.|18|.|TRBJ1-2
CASTMGEGGPPSDYGYTF
TGTGCCAGCACCATGGGGGAGGGGGGGCCCCCGTCGGACTATGGCTACACCTTC
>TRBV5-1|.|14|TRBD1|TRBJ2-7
CASSPGQEIYEQYF
TGCGCCAGCAGCCCGGGACAGGAAATCTACGAGCAGTACTTC
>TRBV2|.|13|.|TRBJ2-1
CASGLISYNEQFF
TGTGCCAGCGGGCTGATCTCCTACAATGAGCAGTTCTTC
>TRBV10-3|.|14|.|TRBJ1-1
CAISEKQGNTEAFF
TGTGCCATCAGTGAAAAACAGGGGAACACTGAAGCTTTCTTT
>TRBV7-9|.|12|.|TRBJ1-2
CASGNQAYGYTF
TGTGCCAGCGGAAATCAGGCCTATGGCTACACCTTC
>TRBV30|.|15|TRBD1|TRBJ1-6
CAWSRGQKINSPLHF
TGTGCCTGGAGCCGGGGACAGAAAATTAATTCACCCCTCCACTTT
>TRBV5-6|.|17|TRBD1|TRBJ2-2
CASSLGFGTAITGELFF
TGTGCCAGCAGCTTGGGGTTCGGGACAGCAATAACCGGGGAGCTGTTTTTT
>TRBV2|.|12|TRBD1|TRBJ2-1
CARRDRTNEQFF
TGTGCCAGAAGGGACAGAACTAATGAGCAGTTCTTC
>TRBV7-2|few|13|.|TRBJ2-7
CASSLASPYEQYF
TGTGCCAGCAGCTTAGCGAGTCCCTACGAGCAGTACTTC
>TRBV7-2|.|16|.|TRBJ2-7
CASSPSWVSSAYEQYF
TGTGCCAGCAGCCCGAGCTGGGTATCTAGTGCCTACGAGCAGTACTTC
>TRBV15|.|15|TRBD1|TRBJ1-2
CATSRDARGQAGYTF
TGTGCCACCAGCAGAGATGCTCGGGGACAGGCCGGCTACACCTTC
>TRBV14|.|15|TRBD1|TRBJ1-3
CASSPTGQGVNTIYF
TGTGCCAGCAGCCCAACGGGACAGGGGGTGAACACCATATATTTT
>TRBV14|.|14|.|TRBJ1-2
CASSQGAQRGGYTF
TGTGCCAGCAGCCAAGGGGCACAGCGAGGGGGCTACACCTTC
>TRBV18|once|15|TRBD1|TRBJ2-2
CASSPTGGDTGELFF
TGTGCCAGCTCACCGACAGGGGGGGACACCGGGGAGCTGTTTTTT
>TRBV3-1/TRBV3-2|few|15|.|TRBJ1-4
CASSQGGQGRQKLFF
TGTGCCAGCAGCCAAGGGGGGCAGGGAAGGCAAAAACTGTTTTTT
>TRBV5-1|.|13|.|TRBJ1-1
CASSTDSRSEAFF
TGCGCCAGCAGCACGGACAGCCGATCTGAAGCTTTCTTT
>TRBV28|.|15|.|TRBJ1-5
CACVEAGITNQPQHF
TGTGCCTGCGTAGAAGCAGGGATAACAAATCAGCCCCAGCATTTT
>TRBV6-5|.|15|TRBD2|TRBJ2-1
CASRGRTRGGAGQFF
TGTGCCAGCAGGGGCAGGACTCGCGGGGGGGCCGGGCAGTTCTTC
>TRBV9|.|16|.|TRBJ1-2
CASSPKIGVSGYGYTF
TGTGCCAGCAGCCCAAAAATAGGGGTATCTGGCTATGGCTACACCTTC
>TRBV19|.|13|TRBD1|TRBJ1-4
CASWDRQNEKLFF
TGTGCCAGTTGGGACAGACAGAATGAAAAACTGTTTTTT
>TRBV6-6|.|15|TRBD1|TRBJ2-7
CASSYGTGTAYEQYF
TGTGCCAGCAGTTACGGGACAGGAACAGCCTACGAGCAGTACTTC
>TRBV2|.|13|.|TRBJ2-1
CASSEMRGREQFF
TGTGCCAGCAGTGAAATGCGGGGGCGTGAGCAGTTCTTC
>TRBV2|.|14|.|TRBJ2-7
CASNRDASSYEQYF
TGTGCCAGCAACAGGGACGCCTCGTCCTACGAGCAGTACTTC
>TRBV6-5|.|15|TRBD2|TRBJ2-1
CASSYERGWYNEQFF
TGTGCCAGCAGTTACGAGCGGGGGTGGTACAATGAGCAGTTCTTC
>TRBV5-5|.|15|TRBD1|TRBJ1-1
CASSYLPGTGTEAFF
TGTGCCAGCAGCTACCTCCCCGGGACAGGCACTGAAGCTTTCTTT
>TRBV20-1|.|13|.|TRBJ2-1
CSASRGAYNEQFF
TGCAGTGCTAGTAGGGGCGCCTACAATGAGCAGTTCTTC
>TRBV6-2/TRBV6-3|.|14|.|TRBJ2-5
CASSPATGRETQYF
TGTGCCAGCAGTCCCGCGACAGGAAGAGAGACCCAGTACTTC
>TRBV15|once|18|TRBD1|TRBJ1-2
CATSRPPQSRGANYGYTF
TGTGCCACCAGCAGACCACCCCAATCCAGGGGGGCGAACTATGGCTACACCTTC
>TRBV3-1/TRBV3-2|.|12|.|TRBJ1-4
CASSQGGPKLFF
TGTGCCAGCAGCCAAGGGGGGCCAAAACTGTTTTTT
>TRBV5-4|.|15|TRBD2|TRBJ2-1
CASSSVLASYNEQFF
TGTGCCAGCAGCTCAGTACTAGCGAGTTACAATGAGCAGTTCTTC
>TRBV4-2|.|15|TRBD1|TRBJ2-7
CASSQEGTVGNEQYF
TGTGCCAGCAGCCAAGAAGGGACAGTTGGGAACGAGCAGTACTTC
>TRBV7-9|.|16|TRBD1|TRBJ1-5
CASSLVIGGSNQPQHF
TGTGCCAGCAGCTTAGTAATAGGGGGCTCCAATCAGCCCCAGCATTTT
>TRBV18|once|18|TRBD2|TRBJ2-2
CASSPRVTSGTNTGELFF
TGTGCCAGCTCACCACGGGTGACTAGCGGGACGAACACCGGGGAGCTGTTTTTT
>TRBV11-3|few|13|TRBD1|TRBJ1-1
CASSSGGATEAFF
TGTGCCAGCAGTTCAGGGGGCGCAACTGAAGCTTTCTTT
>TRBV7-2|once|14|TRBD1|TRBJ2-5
CASGKPGQSETQYF
TGTGCCAGCGGAAAACCGGGACAGTCAGAGACCCAGTACTTC
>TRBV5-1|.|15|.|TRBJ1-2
CASSLGGQITYGYTF
TGCGCCAGCAGCTTGGGAGGACAAATCACCTATGGCTACACCTTC
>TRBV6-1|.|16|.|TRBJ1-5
CASSEGSYYSNQPQHF
TGTGCCAGCAGTGAGGGCAGCTATTATAGCAATCAGCCCCAGCATTTT
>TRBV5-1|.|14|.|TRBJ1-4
CASSLGAGNEKLFF
TGCGCCAGCAGCTTGGGGGCAGGTAATGAAAAACTGTTTTTT
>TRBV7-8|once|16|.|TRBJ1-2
CASSQGLSGDDYGYTF
TGTGCCAGCAGTCAGGGGCTTTCAGGGGATGATTATGGCTACACCTTC
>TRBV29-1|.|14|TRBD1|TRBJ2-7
CSVEAGQGVHEQYF
TGCAGCGTTGAAGCGGGACAGGGGGTCCACGAGCAGTACTTC
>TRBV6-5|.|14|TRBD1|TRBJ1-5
CASSYSTGDQPQHF
TGTGCCAGCAGTTACTCGACAGGGGATCAGCCCCAGCATTTT
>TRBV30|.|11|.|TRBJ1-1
CAWLGNTEAFF
TGTGCCTGGCTCGGGAACACTGAAGCTTTCTTT
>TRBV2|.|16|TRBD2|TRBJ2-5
CASTGSGLALQETQYF
TGTGCCAGCACGGGATCGGGACTAGCGCTGCAAGAGACCCAGTACTTC
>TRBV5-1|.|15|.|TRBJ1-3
CASSWRQVPGNTIYF
TGCGCCAGCAGCTGGAGACAGGTTCCTGGAAACACCATATATTTT